This T cell receptor (beta chain) derives from a study of blood T cell repertoires in COVID-19 (dated by TCRdb to about 2020). The study in broad terms: The collaborator samples originated in the United States, Italy and Spain and spanned the acute and convalescent phases of COVID-19. The prospective study material was composed of cDNA or gDNA derived from T cells, B-cell-depleted T cells, or PBMCs. The dataset comprised deeply sampled blood TCRbeta repertoires from subjects exposed to, actively infected with, or recovered from COVID-19. The repertoires were released in a freely available public database meant as a resource for research on the immune response to SARS-CoV-2. Samples came from the ongoing ImmuneRACE study (first 160 participants) plus 1,254 subjects from 6 global collaborators. Sample metadata almost always included a de-identified subject ID, COVID-19 status, age in years and sex. Where HLA class I and class II types were available, the types were taken from metadata supplied by the sample provider, not from assay-based typing.

What the research found in general, with its limitations: Clinical and demographic metadata were provided uncurated, with the amount varying by source and participant.

CDR1 and CDR2 are drawn from the germline V gene (reference sequence): LNHDA, SQIVND. Trimming removed 3 bases from V and 5 bases from J; the gene matches leave 7 bases unexplained. Taken from cysteine to phenylalanine, the CDR3 has 15 residues. The sequence is cut down to CDR3 DNA, 45 bases in frame from base 1. Participants in the prospective study were aged about 18 to 95 years, lived in 20 to 30 United States geographic areas, and enrolled through a virtual design. Cohort assignment in the prospective study relied on participant-reported clinical history from a screening survey and a study questionnaire. Recovered participants in ImmuneRACE Cohort 3 were defined as having two consecutive negative NP/OP PCR tests, clearance from a healthcare professional, or resolution of symptoms. Mobile phlebotomists in the prospective study collected whole blood, serum and a nasopharyngeal or oropharyngeal swab from every participant. Participants in the prospective study had the option to provide additional blood draws and questionnaires over an approximately two-month period. Before DNA extraction, blood samples from the prospective study were shipped at room temperature or frozen.

The immunoSEQ Assay, a bias-controlled multiplex PCR, was used to amplify TCRbeta CDR3 regions from genomic DNA. The paper's data handling went like this. Within the assay, amplification of reference gene primers was used to estimate how many nucleated cells each sample contained. To quantify the absolute abundance of each unique TCRbeta CDR3 rearrangement, sequence reads were collapsed and filtered. For each sample, productive Simpson clonality was calculated as the square root of Simpson's diversity index over productive rearrangements. In TCRdb, the immuneACCESS table is reduced to in-frame sequences with V and J assigned. These tables do not hold every clone; where another copy was compared, an unresolved V gene accounts for under half, and the others remain unexplained. The DNA was the basis for D and trimming; V, J and clone size are from that table. This sample has 100,000 to 150,000 clones in its table, and about 88% of those were observed once. The ten largest clones add up to roughly 2.2% of the sample.

A word on this clone: The target of this receptor is not known. Base qualities are missing; no much larger clone stands one base away.

Recombination linked TRBV19 to TRBJ1-2; 9 junctional bases match TRBD1. The origin of this receptor is a woman in her fifties or sixties who had recovered from COVID-19. The sequencing sample was made of PBMCs or T cells enriched from blood (not recorded which). The CDR3 is CASSIGSGQGYGYTF. Here is the DNA: TGTGCCAGTAGTATTGGCAGTGGACAGGGGTATGGCTACACCTTC.